This is a list of T cell receptor beta chains from one sample in a study of CD8 T cells in Susac syndrome. A single record per CDR3 protein comes from TCRdb applying MiXCR to the immunoSEQ multiplex PCR reads. This repertoire shows 160,000 or so distinct CDR3 sequences, 94% found once; its top ten account for roughly 0.11%. Sequences were obtained from CD4+ T cells from PBMCs. The receptor set was obtained from a human donor with Susac syndrome. Each CDR3 is given with its conserved first and last residue. A D gene is named only where the DNA matches it firmly. Clone size appears in some rows only: once, few, many, or a class for an expanded clone.

clone_size: -; d_call: -; j_call: TRBJ1-4; v_call: TRBV6-5; cdr3_aa: CASSYSGGKGEKLFF; cdr3_nt: TGTGCCAGCAGTTACTCGGGGGGCAAGGGTGAAAAACTGTTTTTT
clone_size: -; d_call: -; j_call: TRBJ1-3; v_call: TRBV18; cdr3_aa: CASSHGDARSGNTIYF; cdr3_nt: TGTGCCAGCTCACACGGGGACGCTCGATCTGGAAACACCATATATTTT
clone_size: -; d_call: -; j_call: TRBJ2-3; v_call: TRBV6-5; cdr3_aa: CASRSGLRPGTQYF; cdr3_nt: TGTGCCAGCAGATCGGGACTCCGGCCGGGTACGCAGTATTTT
clone_size: -; d_call: TRBD2; j_call: TRBJ2-1; v_call: TRBV29-1; cdr3_aa: CSVGGGSGEQFF; cdr3_nt: TGCAGCGTTGGGGGGGGGTCTGGTGAGCAGTTCTTC
clone_size: -; d_call: -; j_call: TRBJ2-5; v_call: TRBV9; cdr3_aa: CASSVAAQGKARETQYF; cdr3_nt: TGTGCCAGCAGCGTAGCTGCCCAGGGGAAGGCAAGGGAGACCCAGTACTTC
clone_size: -; d_call: -; j_call: TRBJ1-2; v_call: TRBV27; cdr3_aa: CASSLRAGSAAGYTF; cdr3_nt: TGTGCCAGCAGTTTGAGGGCAGGGTCCGCAGCTGGCTACACCTTC
clone_size: -; d_call: TRBD1; j_call: TRBJ1-6; v_call: TRBV20-1; cdr3_aa: CSASDRGGSPLHF; cdr3_nt: TGCAGTGCTAGTGACAGGGGTGGATCACCCCTCCACTTT
clone_size: -; d_call: TRBD1; j_call: TRBJ2-7; v_call: TRBV5-4; cdr3_aa: CASSLGQGKKVYEQYF; cdr3_nt: TGTGCCAGCAGTCTCGGACAGGGGAAAAAGGTCTACGAGCAGTACTTC
clone_size: once; d_call: -; j_call: TRBJ1-2; v_call: TRBV20-1; cdr3_aa: CSARHAMGYTF; cdr3_nt: TGCAGTGCTAGACACGCTATGGGTTACACCTTC
clone_size: -; d_call: -; j_call: TRBJ1-2; v_call: TRBV27; cdr3_aa: CASRATANYGYTF; cdr3_nt: TGTGCCAGCAGGGCGACAGCAAACTATGGCTACACCTTC
clone_size: few; d_call: -; j_call: TRBJ1-2; v_call: TRBV6-1; cdr3_aa: CASRSGHYGYTF; cdr3_nt: TGTGCCAGCAGAAGCGGGCACTATGGCTACACCTTC
clone_size: -; d_call: -; j_call: TRBJ2-5; v_call: TRBV5-5; cdr3_aa: CASSLAGAVETQYF; cdr3_nt: TGTGCCAGCAGCTTGGCAGGGGCGGTTGAGACCCAGTACTTC
clone_size: -; d_call: -; j_call: TRBJ2-1; v_call: TRBV5-4; cdr3_aa: CASSFTGAGEQFF; cdr3_nt: TGTGCCAGCAGCTTTACAGGAGCGGGTGAGCAGTTCTTC
clone_size: -; d_call: TRBD1; j_call: TRBJ1-1; v_call: TRBV5-4; cdr3_aa: CASSRGQGTMNTEAFF; cdr3_nt: TGTGCCAGCAGCAGGGGACAGGGAACAATGAACACTGAAGCTTTCTTT
clone_size: -; d_call: -; j_call: TRBJ1-2; v_call: TRBV4-2; cdr3_aa: CASSEGLDGYTF; cdr3_nt: TGTGCCAGCAGCGAGGGACTTGACGGCTACACCTTC
clone_size: -; d_call: TRBD1; j_call: TRBJ1-5; v_call: TRBV2; cdr3_aa: CASSMTGKGNQPQHF; cdr3_nt: TGTGCCAGCAGTATGACAGGGAAGGGCAATCAGCCCCAGCATTTT
clone_size: -; d_call: -; j_call: TRBJ2-3; v_call: TRBV5-4; cdr3_aa: CASSLAVGLYTDTQYF; cdr3_nt: TGTGCCAGCAGCTTGGCCGTCGGACTCTACACAGATACGCAGTATTTT
clone_size: -; d_call: -; j_call: TRBJ2-2; v_call: TRBV6-6; cdr3_aa: CASQGDMNTGELFF; cdr3_nt: TGTGCCAGCCAAGGAGACATGAACACCGGGGAGCTGTTTTTT
clone_size: few; d_call: -; j_call: TRBJ2-1; v_call: TRBV12-3/TRBV12-4; cdr3_aa: CASSLAGNEQFF; cdr3_nt: TGTGCCAGCAGTTTAGCCGGCAATGAGCAGTTCTTC
clone_size: -; d_call: -; j_call: TRBJ2-2; v_call: TRBV12-3/TRBV12-4; cdr3_aa: CASRPGVGGELFF; cdr3_nt: TGTGCCAGCAGGCCAGGGGTAGGCGGGGAGCTGTTTTTT
clone_size: -; d_call: TRBD1; j_call: TRBJ2-7; v_call: TRBV5-1; cdr3_aa: CASSSSAGTGGGEQYF; cdr3_nt: TGCGCCAGCAGCTCCTCAGCCGGGACAGGGGGAGGTGAGCAGTACTTC
clone_size: -; d_call: -; j_call: TRBJ2-5; v_call: TRBV3-1; cdr3_aa: CASSQENIQETQYF; cdr3_nt: TGTGCCAGCAGCCAAGAAAATATACAAGAGACCCAGTACTTC
clone_size: -; d_call: TRBD1; j_call: TRBJ2-1; v_call: TRBV19; cdr3_aa: CASKGYRGSNEQFF; cdr3_nt: TGTGCCAGTAAGGGCTACAGGGGCAGCAATGAGCAGTTCTTC
clone_size: -; d_call: -; j_call: TRBJ1-1; v_call: TRBV7-9; cdr3_aa: CASSRRPGGSGTEAFF; cdr3_nt: TGTGCCAGCAGCCGGCGGCCGGGGGGCTCAGGCACTGAAGCTTTCTTT
clone_size: -; d_call: TRBD2; j_call: TRBJ2-5; v_call: TRBV12-3/TRBV12-4; cdr3_aa: CASSLSGKVETQYF; cdr3_nt: TGTGCCAGCAGCTTGAGCGGGAAGGTGGAGACCCAGTACTTC
clone_size: -; d_call: -; j_call: TRBJ1-3; v_call: TRBV7-3; cdr3_aa: CASSLTDGNTIYF; cdr3_nt: TGTGCCAGCAGCTTAACGGACGGGAACACCATATATTTT